The sequence of this T cell receptor beta chain was determined in a study of control samples from healthy donors and cancer patients (TCRdb year 2020). As regards this clone: Its target antigen remains unknown. Base qualities are not recorded, but no much larger clone differs from it by a single base.

Including cysteine and phenylalanine, the CDR3 has 19 amino acids. Only the CDR3 DNA stays, 57 bases, in frame from base 1. The V end gives up 8 bases and the J end 1 base, leaving 16 bases in the junction not matched to a gene. CDR1 MNHEY and CDR2 SMNVEV were looked up in the germline V gene (reference sequence). Receptor libraries were prepared by the immunoSEQ multiplex PCR assay. TCRdb stores this immuneACCESS table with in-frame sequences only. Part of the clones is absent; in the studies checked, under half of the shortfall reflects unresolved V genes, and no reason is known for the rest. Counted in this sample were some 98,000 clones; roughly 84% of them appeared once. The ten largest clones take up 38% of the sample.

Sequencing was performed on PBMCs. This receptor was taken from a man in his 70s with lung cancer. The chain is encoded by TRBV27 joined to TRBJ2-1; 11 central nucleotides agree with TRBD2. The CDR3 region reads CASLCLGLAGGWSYNEQFF. The nucleotides read TGTGCCAGCCTATGTCTGGGGCTAGCGGGGGGTTGGTCCTACAATGAGCAGTTCTTC.